The 10 T cell receptor beta chains listed next were all sequenced from one sample in a study of T cell changes during pregnancy in multiple sclerosis. This table comes from immunoSEQ multiplex PCR, and its TCRdb copy is limited to in-frame clones, with some not included. This table holds 40,000 to 55,000 clones, around 93% found once. The specimen comprised CD8+ T cells from peripheral blood mononuclear cells, sampled in the first trimester of pregnancy. The receptors shown here come from a female donor with multiple sclerosis, enrolled in a pregnancy study.

This chain links TRBV27 with TRBJ2-7; TRBD1 matches 9 bases. V trimming: 5 bases; J trimming: 8 bases; junction bases outside the gene matches: 10. Germline loops: CDR1 MNHEY, CDR2 SMNVEV (reference sequence). There are 14 residues in the CDR3. CDR3 region: CASSPSGTGRKQYF. The CDR3, as DNA: TGTGCCAGCAGTCCTTCGGGGACAGGGCGGAAGCAGTACTTC.

The chain joins TRBV13 to TRBJ2-1; a weak D match, TRBD2 (6 bases). The V end lost 7 bases, the J end lost 5 bases, and 18 bases lay between the germline ends. The CDR3 is 15 amino acids. Looked up from germline, CDR1 is PRHDT and CDR2 is FYEKMQ (reference sequence). Here the CDR3 reads CASTPKREAHNEQFF. DNA of the CDR3: TGTGCCAGCACCCCTAAGAGGGAGGCCCACAATGAGCAGTTCTTC.

This chain links TRBV4-2 with TRBJ2-2; TRBD1 aligns across 8 bases. Unmatched junction bases numbered 12, after V lost 4 bases and J lost 2 bases. Looked up from germline, CDR1 is LGHNA and CDR2 is YNFKEQ. The CDR3 loop spans 18 amino acids. The CDR3 protein is CASSPGGQGLINTGELFF. CDR3 DNA: TGTGCCAGCAGCCCAGGGGGCCAGGGGTTGATTAACACCGGGGAGCTGTTTTTT.

The rearrangement joins TRBV27 to TRBJ2-5; D is uncertain. The tail of the sequence fits TRBJ2-7 better, so the J call may be wrong. The CDR3 is made up of 13 amino acids. Germline CDR1 MNHEY, CDR2 SMNVEV (reference sequence). The CDR3 region has the DNA TGTGCCAGCAGTCCCCAGGTCTCCTACGAGCAGTACTTC. This translates into CASSPQVSYEQYF.

The chain recombines TRBV2 with TRBJ2-2, with 11 bases that match TRBD2. Germline assignment: CDR1 SNHLY and CDR2 FYNNEI. The CDR3 runs to 17 residues. V shed 4 bases, J shed 2 bases, and the junction held 6 bases outside the gene matches. The CDR3 nucleotides are TGTGCCAGCAGTGGAGATAGCGGGAGGGCCAACACCGGGGAGCTGTTTTTT. It translates to CASSGDSGRANTGELFF.

This clone was seen only once. This chain connects TRBV19 to TRBJ1-1, with D possibly TRBD1 on 6 matching bases. V shed 10 bases and J shed 1 base, with 25 bases lying between them. The CDR3 loop spans 17 amino acids. Germline assignment: CDR1 LNHDA and CDR2 SQIVND (reference sequence). The CDR3 sequence: CATVSTRGLGSNTEAFF. The CDR3 nucleotides are TGTGCCACAGTAAGCACGCGGGGGCTTGGGTCGAACACTGAAGCTTTCTTT.

The rearrangement links TRBV5-6 to TRBJ2-7, with D maybe TRBD1 (5 bases). Germline V CDR1 and CDR2: SGHDT, YYEEEE. Between the trimmed V and J ends, which lost 2 bases and 0 bases, there was a span of 6 bases. This CDR3 spans 13 amino acids. CDR3 sequence reads: CASSFDSSYEQYF. The CDR3 DNA is TGTGCCAGCAGCTTTGACAGCTCCTACGAGCAGTACTTC.

The rearrangement links TRBV6-5 to TRBJ1-1; no reliable D call. V shed 6 bases and J shed 5 bases, with 10 bases lying between them. CDR3 length equals 12 residues. Germline CDR1 and CDR2: MNHEY and SVGAGI. The CDR3 DNA is TGTGCCAGCAGCCCCGGAGGGACTGAAGCTTTCTTT. Encoded protein: CASSPGGTEAFF.

V and J are TRBV6-1 and TRBJ2-3; 9 bases align to TRBD2. Germline trimming cut 1 base from V and 2 bases from J; bases unmatched to any gene: 1. CDR1 MNHNS and CDR2 SASEGT come from the germline V gene. This CDR3 has 15 residues. CDR3 in DNA: TGTGCCAGCAGTGAAGGCGGGGGGGCCACAGATACGCAGTATTTT. Translation: CASSEGGGATDTQYF.

The chain is built from TRBV12-2 and TRBJ2-3; the table names TRBD2, a call not compared with the DNA. TRBV12-2 is described as a pseudogene. This CDR3 is 16 amino acids long. The CDR3 DNA sequence: TGTGCAAGTCGCTTGAGTAGTCCTAGTTACACAGATACGCAGTATTTT. Translation gives CASRLSSPSYTDTQYF.